The 12 T cell receptor beta chains presented below share a single source sample, sequenced in a study of T-cell memory formation after mild COVID-19. TCRdb recomputed calls from the 5' RACE reads with MiXCR, one row per CDR3 protein. Among more than 450,000 distinct CDR3 sequences, under 20% were seen once, and the ten largest hold around 12%. The sequenced sample was PBMCs or a T cell subset sorted from them (not recorded which). The receptor set was obtained from an adult woman who had mild COVID-19 (a few samples of this study predate the infection). Cell type and time point are not known.

The sample holds a few counts of this clonotype. This chain joins TRBV7-2 and TRBJ2-3; 10 bases match TRBD2. After removal of 0 bases from V and 5 bases from J, the junction contained 8 bases not matched to a gene. This CDR3 spans 17 amino acids. From germline, CDR1 is SGHTA and CDR2 FQGNSA. CDR3 region: CASSLAWLAGARDTQYF. The CDR3 coding sequence is TGTGCCAGCAGCTTAGCGTGGCTAGCGGGAGCAAGAGATACGCAGTATTTT.

This CDR3 is CASSLSPGQGAYNEQFF. In DNA, the CDR3 is TGTGCCAGCAGCTTATCACCGGGACAGGGGGCCTACAATGAGCAGTTCTTC. This chain uses TRBV7-3 with TRBJ2-1; TRBD1 agrees at 11 bases. Trimming cost V 2 bases and J 2 bases; bases outside gene matches: 5. There are 17 residues in the CDR3. The germline CDR1 and CDR2 sequences are SGHTA and FQGTGA.

The J gene is TRBJ2-1, the V gene TRBV6-5; 9 bases fit TRBD2. In germline, CDR1 is MNHEY, CDR2 SVGAGI. V dropped 4 bases and J dropped 8; count of bases not matched to a gene: 6. CDR3 length equals 14 residues. The CDR3 reads CASSSAGGAHEQFF. In DNA form, the CDR3 reads TGTGCCAGCAGTTCTGCGGGGGGGGCCCATGAGCAGTTCTTC.

The J gene is TRBJ1-2, the V gene TRBV2, with D uncertain. V gave up 4 bases and J gave up 8 bases, with 20 bases separating them. The CDR3 covers 15 residues. The germline CDR1 and CDR2 sequences are SNHLY and FYNNEI. The chain's CDR3 is CASSAYRTAFEGYTF. CDR3 coding DNA: TGTGCCAGCAGTGCGTACCGGACGGCCTTCGAGGGCTACACCTTC.

The chain recombines TRBV27 with TRBJ2-7; TRBD1 aligns across 8 bases. This CDR3 comprises 14 residues. V lost 4 bases to trimming and J lost 5 bases; unmatched junction nucleotides: 7. Germline lookup yields CDR1 MNHEY and CDR2 SMNVEV (reference sequence). CDR3: CASSSGTGLNEQYF. The CDR3 bases are TGTGCCAGCAGTTCCGGGACAGGTTTAAACGAGCAGTACTTC.

This clonotype occurred a few times. This rearrangement joins TRBV15 to TRBJ1-1; no clear D. In germline, CDR1 is LNHNV, CDR2 YYDKDF (reference sequence). Trimming took off 0 bases at V and 3 bases at J, with 8 bases between the two ends. The CDR3 has 14 amino acids. CDR3 residues: CATSRDGEDTEAFF. The DNA for the CDR3 is TGTGCCACCAGCAGAGATGGAGAGGACACTGAAGCTTTCTTT.

This clonotype was recorded a few times. V and J are TRBV2 and TRBJ1-2; maybe TRBD1 (5 bases). From germline, CDR1 is SNHLY and CDR2 FYNNEI. V lost 1 base and J lost 3, with 9 bases in between. This CDR3 comprises 14 residues. The CDR3 DNA reads TGTGCCAGCAGTGAAGGCAGGGCCGACTATGGCTACACCTTC. This encodes CASSEGRADYGYTF. Full variable domain (outside the CDR3, taken from reference TRBV2 and TRBJ1-2): EPEVTQTPSHQVTQMGQEVILRCVPISNHLYFYWYRQILGQKVEFLVSFYNNEISEKSEIFDDQFSVERPDGSNFTLKIRSTKLEDSAMYFCASSEGRADYGYTFGSGTRLTVV.

CDR3 residues: CATSDFGGFGNTGELFF. The CDR3 DNA reads TGTGCCACCAGTGATTTTGGAGGGTTTGGGAACACCGGGGAGCTGTTTTTT. The chain has TRBV24-1 and TRBJ2-2; TRBD2 is a possible D gene (6 bases). CDR1 and CDR2 (germline): KGHDR, SFDVKD. Trimming took off 1 base at V and 1 base at J, with 12 bases between the two ends. CDR3 length: 17 amino acids.

Ten or more counts support this clonotype. This chain connects TRBV12-3 or TRBV12-4 to TRBJ1-1, with a possible D match to TRBD1 (5 bases). Between the trimmed V and J ends, which lost 1 base and 5 bases, there was a span of 8 bases. The CDR3 spans 13 residues. For the CDR3, the DNA is TGTGCCAGCAGTTTAGTTCGGGGGACTGAAGCTTTCTTT. Residues: CASSLVRGTEAFF.

This clonotype occurred many times. The chain is built from TRBV7-9 and TRBJ2-4; D gene unclear. Germline CDR1 is SEHNR and CDR2 is FQNEAQ (reference sequence). CDR3 length: 13 residues. V was shortened by 3 bases and J by 8 bases, with 11 bases between the two germline ends. This CDR3 is CASSFDNSDIQYF. Written as DNA, the CDR3 is TGTGCCAGCAGCTTTGACAATTCCGACATTCAGTACTTC.

As regards this clonotype: The germline gene is not matched at one end of the junction; a read error may be the cause. The chain joins TRBV20-1 to TRBJ2-3; the match to TRBD2 covers 8 bases. CDR3 size: 14 residues. Germline V gene sequence: CDR1 DFQATT, CDR2 SNEGSKA (reference sequence). The CDR3 DNA reads TGCAGTGCTAGAACTAGCGGCCTTCAAGATACGAAGTATTTT. It encodes CSARTSGLQDTKYF.

This clonotype was picked up a small number of times. The chain employs TRBV12-3 or TRBV12-4 and TRBJ2-1, with TRBD2 as a possible D gene (5 bases). The V end lost 6 bases, the J end lost 8 bases, and 14 bases lay between the germline ends. The CDR3 sequence is 13 residues long. The chain's CDR3 is CASSLGVAHEQFF. CDR3 nucleotides: TGTGCCAGCAGCCTCGGGGTAGCTCATGAGCAGTTCTTC.